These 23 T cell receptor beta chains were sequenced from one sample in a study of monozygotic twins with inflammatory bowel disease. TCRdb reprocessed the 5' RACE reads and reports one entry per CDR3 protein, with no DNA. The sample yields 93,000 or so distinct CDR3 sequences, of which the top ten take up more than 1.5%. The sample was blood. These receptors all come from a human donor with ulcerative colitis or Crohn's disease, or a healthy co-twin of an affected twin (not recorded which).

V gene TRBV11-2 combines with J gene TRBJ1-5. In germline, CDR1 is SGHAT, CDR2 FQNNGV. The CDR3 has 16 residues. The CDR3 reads CASSLGAHEKNQPQHF.

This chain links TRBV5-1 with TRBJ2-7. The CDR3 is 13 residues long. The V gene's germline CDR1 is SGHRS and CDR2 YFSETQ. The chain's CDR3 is CASSLEGITAQYF.

The CDR3: CSVTTGITDTQYF. V is TRBV20-1 and J is TRBJ2-3; TCRdb selects TRBD1, and the lack of DNA leaves this call unchecked. Germline lookup yields CDR1 DFQATT and CDR2 SNEGSKA (reference sequence). CDR3 length: 13 amino acids.

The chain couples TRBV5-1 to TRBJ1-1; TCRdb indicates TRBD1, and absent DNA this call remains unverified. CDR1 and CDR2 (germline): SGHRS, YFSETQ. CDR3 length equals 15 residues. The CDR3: CASSRERQGRTEAFF.

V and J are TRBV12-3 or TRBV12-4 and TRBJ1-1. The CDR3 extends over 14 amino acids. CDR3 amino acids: CASSFPSRNSEAFF.

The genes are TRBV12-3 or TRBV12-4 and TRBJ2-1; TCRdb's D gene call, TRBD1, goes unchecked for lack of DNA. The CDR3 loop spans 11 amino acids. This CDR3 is CASSSGTAQFF.

The CDR3 sequence is CSARGQGVWTGELFF. This rearrangement joins TRBV20-1 to TRBJ2-2; TCRdb reports TRBD1, a call that lacks DNA to check it against. This CDR3 has 15 residues. Germline assignment: CDR1 DFQATT and CDR2 SNEGSKA (reference sequence).

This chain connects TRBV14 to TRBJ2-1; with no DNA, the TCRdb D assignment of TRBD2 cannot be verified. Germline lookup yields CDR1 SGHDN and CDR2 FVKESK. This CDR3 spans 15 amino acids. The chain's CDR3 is CASSQGSGRLNEQFF.

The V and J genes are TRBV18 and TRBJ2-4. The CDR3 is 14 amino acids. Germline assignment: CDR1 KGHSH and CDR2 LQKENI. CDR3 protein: CASSLFVSKNIQYF.

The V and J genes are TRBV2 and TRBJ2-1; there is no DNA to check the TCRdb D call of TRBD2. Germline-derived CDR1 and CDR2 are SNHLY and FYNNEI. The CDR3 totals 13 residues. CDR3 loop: CASRFSVNNEQFF. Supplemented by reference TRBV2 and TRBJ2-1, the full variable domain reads EPEVTQTPSHQVTQMGQEVILRCVPISNHLYFYWYRQILGQKVEFLVSFYNNEISEKSEIFDDQFSVERPDGSNFTLKIRSTKLEDSAMYFCASRFSVNNEQFFGPGTRLTVL.

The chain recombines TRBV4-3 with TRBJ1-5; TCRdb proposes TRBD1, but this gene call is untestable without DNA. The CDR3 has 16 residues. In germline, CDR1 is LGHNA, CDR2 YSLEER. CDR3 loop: CASSQDYSGGSQPQHF.

The CDR3 loop is CAWTSGTAPNQPQHF. The V call is TRBV30, the J call TRBJ1-5; TCRdb's D call of TRBD1 is untestable without DNA. The CDR3 loop spans 15 amino acids. The germline V gene encodes CDR1 GTSNPN and CDR2 SVGIG (reference sequence). Full variable domain (rest looked up from reference TRBV30 and TRBJ1-5): SQTIHQWPATLVQPVGSPLSLECTVEGTSNPNLYWYRQAAGRGLQLLFYSVGIGQISSEVPQNLSASRPQDRQFILSSKKLLLSDSGFYLCAWTSGTAPNQPQHFGDGTRLSIL.

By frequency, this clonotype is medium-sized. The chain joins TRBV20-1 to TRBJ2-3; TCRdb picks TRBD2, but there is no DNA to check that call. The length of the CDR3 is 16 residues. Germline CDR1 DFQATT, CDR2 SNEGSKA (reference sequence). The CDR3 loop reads CSLGGGPFFSTDTQYF.

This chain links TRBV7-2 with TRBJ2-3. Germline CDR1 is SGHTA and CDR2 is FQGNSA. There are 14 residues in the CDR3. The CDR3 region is CASSLVRITDTQYF.

The chain's CDR3 is CSVEGVRGPDTQYF. The J gene is TRBJ2-3, the V gene TRBV29-1; TCRdb gives TRBD1 as the D gene, but with no DNA this cannot be confirmed. This CDR3 comprises 14 residues. Germline V gene lookup returns CDR1 SQVTM and CDR2 ANQGSEA.

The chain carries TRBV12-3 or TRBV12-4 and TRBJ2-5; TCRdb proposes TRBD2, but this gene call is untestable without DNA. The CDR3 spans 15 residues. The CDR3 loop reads CASSRTSGVSETQYF.

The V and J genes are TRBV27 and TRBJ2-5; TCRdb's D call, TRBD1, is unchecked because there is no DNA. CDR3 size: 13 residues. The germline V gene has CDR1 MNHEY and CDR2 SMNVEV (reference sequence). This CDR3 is CASSPVRDETQYF.

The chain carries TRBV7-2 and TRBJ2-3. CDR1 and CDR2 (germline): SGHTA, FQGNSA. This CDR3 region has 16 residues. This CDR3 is CASSLMMGLAADTQYF.

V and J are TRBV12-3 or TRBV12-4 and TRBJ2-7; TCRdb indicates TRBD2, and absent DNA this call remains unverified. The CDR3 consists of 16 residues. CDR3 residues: CASSSRLAGQTYEQYF.

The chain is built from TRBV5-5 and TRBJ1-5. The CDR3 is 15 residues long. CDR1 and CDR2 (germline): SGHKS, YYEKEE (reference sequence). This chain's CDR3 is CASRQAEVPNQPQHF.

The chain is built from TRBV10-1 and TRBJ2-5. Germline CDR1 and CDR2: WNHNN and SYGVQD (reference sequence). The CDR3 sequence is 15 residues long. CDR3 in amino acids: CASSEGNLPGETQYF.

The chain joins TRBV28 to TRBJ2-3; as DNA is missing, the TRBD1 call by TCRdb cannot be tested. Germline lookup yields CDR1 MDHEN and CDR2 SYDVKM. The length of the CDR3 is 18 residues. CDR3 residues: CASSFATGGWWGPDTQYF.

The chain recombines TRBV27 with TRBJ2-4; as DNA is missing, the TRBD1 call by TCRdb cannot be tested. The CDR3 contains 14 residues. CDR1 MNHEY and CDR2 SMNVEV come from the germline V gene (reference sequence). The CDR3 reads CASSSPGTGEVQYF.